This T cell receptor beta chain was observed in a study of human T cells and chemical hapten exposure. In the study overall: On roughly 2 cm by roughly 2 cm of upper inner arm skin, sensitization was performed with 2% DPC. General study points: Donor immune responses may differ from healthy people's, since all donors had alopecia. The number of TCRs above 1 in 1000 frequency did not change after DPC sensitization.

There are a few counts of this clonotype. Its matching antigen is unknown. The sample's time point: patch test 1, 2 weeks after DPC sensitization. Specified treatment: therapeutic diphenylcyclopropenone sensitization with weekly scalp DPC. Germline V gene sequence: CDR1 KGHSH, CDR2 LQKENI. This CDR3 contains 14 residues. The V gene end was trimmed by 6 bases and the J gene end by 10 bases; junction bases not matched to a gene: 13. Each CDR3 protein gets one entry after TCRdb re-called the RACE reads with MiXCR. The repertoire holds some 77,000 distinct CDR3 sequences, with about 9.4% as singletons. The receptor comes from a woman between 45 and 65 years old with alopecia areata. Some clones in this sample may be carry-over from other donors' samples. V and J are TRBV18 and TRBJ1-1; 8 nucleotides agree with TRBD1. Sequencing was performed on whole blood, taken in connection with sensitization to the hapten diphenylcyclopropenone (DPC). The CDR3 here is CASSPGTGMEGAFF. The CDR3 region has the DNA TGTGCCAGCTCTCCGGGGACAGGAATGGAGGGAGCTTTCTTT.